Below are 30 T cell receptor beta chains sequenced from a single sample in a study of T-cell memory formation after mild COVID-19. One entry per CDR3 protein, called by TCRdb with MiXCR from the 5' RACE reads. The data show approximately 16,000 distinct CDR3 sequences, 23% seen once. Sequencing was performed on PBMCs or a T cell subset sorted from them (not recorded which). The receptors come from a man aged 18 to 35 who had mild COVID-19 (a few samples of this study predate the infection). Cell type and time point are not known.

This clonotype was seen only a few times. V is TRBV5-7 and J is TRBJ2-7, with 10 nucleotides matching TRBD1. TRBV5-7 is noted as an ORF with a role that remains uncertain. The V gene end was trimmed by 1 base and the J gene end by 3 bases; junction bases not matched to a gene: 16. The CDR3 spans 19 residues. The CDR3 protein is CASSLPRDRGPTGSYEQYV. In DNA, the CDR3 is TGTGCCAGCAGCTTGCCCCGGGACAGGGGTCCCACCGGCAGCTACGAGCAGTACGTC.

This clonotype was detected only once. J is TRBJ2-5 and V is TRBV6-6, with D perhaps matching TRBD2 (6 bases). This CDR3 is 12 amino acids long. Trimming removed 7 bases from V and 5 bases from J, with 11 bases in between. Germline V gives CDR1 MNHNY, CDR2 SVGAGI (reference sequence). The CDR3: CASNGGFETQYF. The CDR3 region has the DNA TGTGCCAGCAACGGGGGATTCGAGACCCAGTACTTC.

There are many counts of this clonotype. This chain links TRBV7-9 with TRBJ2-2, with 7 bases matching TRBD1. Trimming took 5 bases from V and 4 from J; bases not matched to a gene: 7. Germline CDR1 is SEHNR and CDR2 is FQNEAQ (reference sequence). This CDR3 comprises 15 residues. As DNA, the CDR3 is TGTGCCAGCAGCATCCCGGGACAGCCCACCGGGGAGCTGTTTTTT. Its translation is CASSIPGQPTGELFF.

This clonotype appeared many times. The chain carries TRBV20-1 and TRBJ1-2; D is undetermined. Germline values: CDR1 DFQATT, CDR2 SNEGSKA (reference sequence). CDR3 length equals 14 residues. V dropped 1 base and J dropped 0 bases, with 9 bases sitting between them. The CDR3 DNA follows: TGCAGTGCTAGAGGGACGGCTGCTAACTATGGCTACACCTTC. Its translation is CSARGTAANYGYTF.

This chain connects TRBV7-9 to TRBJ2-5; 8 bases agree with TRBD1. Germline loops: CDR1 SEHNR, CDR2 FQNEAQ (reference sequence). The CDR3 totals 12 residues. The trim removed 11 bases at V and 6 bases at J, leaving 8 bases unmatched. The CDR3, as DNA: TGTGCCTGGTACGGACAGGGAAAGACCCAGTACTTC. Protein product: CAWYGQGKTQYF.

The chain recombines TRBV11-3 with TRBJ2-3; D unresolved. Germline V gene data show CDR1 as SGHNT and CDR2 as YENEEA. With 1 base removed from V and 4 bases from J, the gap between germline ends came to 6 bases. This CDR3 has 13 amino acids. The CDR3 bases are TGTGCCAGCAGCTTAGGGGCTGCAGATACGCAGTATTTT. It encodes CASSLGAADTQYF.

This clonotype was seen ten or more times. This sequence joins TRBV7-2 and TRBJ2-3; D might be TRBD1 (6 bases). The V gene lost 5 bases and the J gene lost 3 bases, with 12 bases spanning the gap. The CDR3 totals 14 residues. Germline assignment: CDR1 SGHTA and CDR2 FQGNSA. The CDR3 DNA is TGTGCCAGCAGCCCAGGCAGGGGAACAGATACGCAGTATTTT. Protein product: CASSPGRGTDTQYF.

The chain uses TRBV7-9 and TRBJ2-7; D is ambiguous. This CDR3 comprises 12 residues. Trimming stripped 10 bases from V and 7 bases from J, with 17 bases between. Per the germline V gene, CDR1 is SEHNR and CDR2 is FQNEAQ (reference sequence). The CDR3 sequence is CATRGPTMEQYV. The CDR3 DNA sequence: TGTGCCACCAGAGGTCCCACTATGGAGCAGTACGTC.

A few counts support this clonotype. The chain employs TRBV6-1 and TRBJ2-2, with D possibly matching TRBD2 (5 bases). Germline loops: CDR1 MNHNS, CDR2 SASEGT. This CDR3 region has 12 residues. The germline V and J ends were trimmed by 8 bases and 6 bases, with 10 bases remaining between them. Here the CDR3 DNA reads TGTGCCAGCCTTCGAGCGGCCGGGGAGCTGTTTTTT. This translates into CASLRAAGELFF.

J is TRBJ2-5 and V is TRBV12-3 or TRBV12-4; D is uncertain. Trimming left V 5 bases short and J 0 bases short, with 10 bases between. There are 14 residues in the CDR3. Here the CDR3 DNA reads TGTGCCAGCAGTCCGGCCGCGTACCAAGAGACCCAGTACTTC. Translated, it gives CASSPAAYQETQYF.

The chain recombines TRBV18 with TRBJ2-6, with D perhaps TRBD2 (6 bases). Germline-derived CDR1 and CDR2 are KGHSH and LQKENI. This CDR3 comprises 18 residues. Between the trimmed V and J ends, which lost 0 bases and 2 bases, there was a span of 14 bases. CDR3 bases: TGTGCCAGCTCACCACCGATTATCTCGGGGGCTGGGGCCAACGTCCTGACTTTC. This codes for CASSPPIISGAGANVLTF.

V usage is TRBV4-3 and J usage is TRBJ1-5; weak D call: TRBD1 (5 bases). There are 13 residues in the CDR3. Per germline, CDR1 LGHNA and CDR2 YSLEER. Trimming removed 1 base from V and 5 bases from J, with 6 bases in between. The CDR3 region has the DNA TGCGCCAGCAGCCAAGGACAGCATCAGCCCCAGCATTTT. The encoded protein is CASSQGQHQPQHF.

This clonotype was detected many times. The chain combines TRBV4-1 with TRBJ1-3, with D hard to call. Trimming removed 5 bases at V and 1 base at J, with 12 bases between. This CDR3 is 15 amino acids long. Germline V gene sequence: CDR1 MGHRA, CDR2 YSYEKL. CDR3 sequence reads: CASSNPSISGNTIYF. For the CDR3, the DNA is TGCGCCAGCAGCAACCCATCGATTTCTGGAAACACCATATATTTT.

This clonotype was seen many times. The chain is built from TRBV4-3 and TRBJ1-4, with D tentatively TRBD1 (5 bases). V was trimmed by 0 bases and J by 7 bases, leaving 15 bases between them. This CDR3 spans 16 amino acids. Germline V lookup: CDR1 LGHNA, CDR2 YSLEER. CDR3 sequence (DNA): TGCGCCAGCAGCCAAGATAACCGGGGGAAAGCTGAAAAACTGTTTTTT. Translated: CASSQDNRGKAEKLFF.

This clonotype was detected a few times. This chain joins TRBV20-1 and TRBJ1-2, with 7 nucleotides matching TRBD1. The CDR3 runs to 12 residues. Losses at the gene ends were 4 bases for V and 8 bases for J; bases not matched to a gene: 7. The V gene's germline CDR1 is DFQATT and CDR2 SNEGSKA (reference sequence). CDR3 sequence: CSAISRDSGYTF. CDR3 coding DNA: TGCAGTGCTATCAGTCGGGACAGCGGCTACACCTTC.

As for this clonotype: One end of the junction is discordant with germline, which a read error may explain. The chain joins TRBV10-1 to TRBJ2-2; TRBD1 aligns across 9 bases. The CDR3 totals 14 residues. Germline CDR1 reads WNHNN; CDR2 reads SYGVQD (reference sequence). CDR3 nucleotide sequence: TGCGACAGCACCCGGGACAGGGCCACCGGGGAGCTGTTTTTT. Translation gives CDSTRDRATGELFF.

This clonotype was observed many times. The gene calls are TRBV12-3 or TRBV12-4 and TRBJ2-7; no clear D gene. Trimming took off 3 bases at V and 0 bases at J, with 9 bases between the two ends. CDR3 length: 14 residues. Here the CDR3 DNA reads TGTGCCAGCAGTTTTCGGCAGGACTCCTACGAGCAGTACTTC. This codes for CASSFRQDSYEQYF.

The sample holds many counts of this clonotype. This rearrangement joins TRBV6-2 or TRBV6-3 to TRBJ1-1; D unclear. The CDR3 has 14 amino acids. V was clipped by 0 bases and J by 4 bases, with 9 bases between them. In germline, CDR1 is MNHEY, CDR2 SVGEGT. CDR3 nucleotide sequence: TGTGCCAGCAGTTACTCAGGCGTCGGCACTGAAGCTTTCTTT. Translating gives CASSYSGVGTEAFF.

This clonotype was seen just once. The V and J genes are TRBV14 and TRBJ2-7; D unclear. With 1 base removed from V and 3 bases from J, the gap between germline ends came to 13 bases. Germline V gives CDR1 SGHDN, CDR2 FVKESK. CDR3 length: 15 amino acids. As DNA, the CDR3 is TGTGCCAGCAGCCAAGTCTGGCAGTTCTTCTACGAGCAGTACTTC. It codes for CASSQVWQFFYEQYF. Full variable domain (rest looked up from reference TRBV14 and TRBJ2-7): EAGVTQFPSHSVIEKGQTVTLRCDPISGHDNLYWYRRVMGKEIKFLLHFVKESKQDESGMPNNRFLAERTGGTYSTLKVQPAELEDSGVYFCASSQVWQFFYEQYFGPGTRLTVT.

This clonotype appeared many times. The chain is built from TRBV29-1 and TRBJ2-5; D may match TRBD1 or TRBD2 (6 bases each). V dropped 6 bases and J dropped 1 base, with 24 bases sitting between them. Germline CDR1 and CDR2: SQVTM and ANQGSEA. The CDR3 is 17 residues long. CDR3 DNA sequence: TGCAGCGTCGGAGGGCGATGGGCCAGGGGTTTCCAAGAGACCCAGTACTTC. Translated: CSVGGRWARGFQETQYF.

This clonotype was recorded at least ten times. The chain is built from TRBV27 and TRBJ2-7; 7 bases are a match to TRBD2. Germline CDR1 is MNHEY and CDR2 is SMNVEV (reference sequence). The CDR3 has 14 amino acids. Germline trimming cut 8 bases from V and 5 bases from J; bases unmatched to any gene: 12. CDR3 in amino acids: CASGGGLRVHEQYF. In DNA, the CDR3 is TGTGCCAGCGGGGGGGGGTTGAGGGTCCACGAGCAGTACTTC.

The chain recombines TRBV27 with TRBJ1-2, with a weak D call TRBD1 (5 bases). Trimming cost V 2 bases and J 4 bases, with 8 bases left between them. Germline V gives CDR1 MNHEY, CDR2 SMNVEV (reference sequence). This CDR3 is built from 13 residues. The CDR3 region is CASSLGGTYGYTF. The CDR3 DNA is TGTGCCAGCAGTTTAGGGGGGACCTATGGCTACACCTTC.

The chain recombines TRBV12-3 or TRBV12-4 with TRBJ1-2; TRBD1 agrees at 8 bases. V lost 6 bases to trimming and J lost 2 bases; unmatched junction nucleotides: 5. This CDR3 contains 14 residues. The CDR3 coding sequence is TGTGCCAGCAGGACAGGGGCCTCGAACTATGGCTACACCTTC. Its protein is CASRTGASNYGYTF.

This clonotype was counted a few times. The chain links TRBV2 to TRBJ1-5, with D uncertain. CDR1 and CDR2 from the germline V gene are SNHLY and FYNNEI. The CDR3 has 12 residues. V lost 6 bases and J lost 7, with 10 bases in between. The CDR3 sequence: CASRSLGQPQHF. DNA for the CDR3: TGTGCCAGCAGATCCCTGGGGCAGCCCCAGCATTTT.

The chain couples TRBV28 to TRBJ2-1, with D possibly TRBD1 on 6 matching bases. The germline V gene has CDR1 MDHEN and CDR2 SYDVKM. The CDR3 runs to 13 residues. With 5 bases removed from V and 7 bases from J, the gap between germline ends came to 12 bases. CDR3 nucleotides: TGTGCCAGCAGTACCGGAACAGGGAATGAGCAGTTCTTC. This encodes CASSTGTGNEQFF.

This clonotype was detected many times. The V and J genes are TRBV3-1 and TRBJ2-7; 8 bases are a match to TRBD1. Trimming at V came to 4 bases and at J to 2 bases, leaving 7 bases not matched to a gene. CDR1 and CDR2 (germline): LGHDT, YNNKEL (reference sequence). The CDR3 loop spans 15 amino acids. Here the CDR3 DNA reads TGTGCCAGCAGCCCACAGGGACAGGAAGCCTACGAGCAGTACTTC. It specifies CASSPQGQEAYEQYF.

The chain has TRBV7-9 and TRBJ2-3, with D perhaps TRBD2 (6 bases). Per the germline V gene, CDR1 is SEHNR and CDR2 is FQNEAQ (reference sequence). This CDR3 region has 16 residues. Trimming stripped 2 bases from V and 2 bases from J, with 14 bases between. CDR3 in amino acids: CASSLSGGANTDTQYF. CDR3 in DNA: TGTGCCAGCAGCTTAAGCGGCGGGGCGAACACAGATACGCAGTATTTT.

This sequence joins TRBV20-1 and TRBJ2-1; TRBD1 agrees at 9 bases. The germline V gene encodes CDR1 DFQATT and CDR2 SNEGSKA (reference sequence). CDR3 length equals 12 residues. J gave up 6 bases and V 6 bases, and 3 bases lay outside the gene matches. Written as DNA, the CDR3 is TGCAGTGCGGGACAGGGAGGCAATGAGCAGTTCTTC. Encoded protein: CSAGQGGNEQFF.

The table lists this clonotype with many counts. This chain uses TRBV4-3 with TRBJ2-1, with a possible D match to TRBD2 (6 bases). Germline V gene data show CDR1 as LGHNA and CDR2 as YSLEER. The CDR3 is 17 amino acids. Trimming pared 5 bases from V and 6 bases from J, leaving 23 bases between. The CDR3 nucleotides are TGCGCCAGCAGCTACCAGACTAGGAACTATAATACCAATGAGCAGTTCTTC. Protein: CASSYQTRNYNTNEQFF.

In this sample, this clonotype turned up many times. J is TRBJ2-1 and V is TRBV12-3 or TRBV12-4; D not certain. Trimming left V 10 bases short and J 0 bases short, with 7 bases between. The CDR3 contains 12 residues. The CDR3 protein is CAIRDSYNEQFF. CDR3 DNA: TGTGCCATCAGAGACTCCTACAATGAGCAGTTCTTC.